Presented here are 21 T cell receptor beta chains from one specimen sequenced in a study of cytomegalovirus exposure and HLA in healthy donors. With 60 Vbeta and 13 Jbeta primers, the PCR was carried out. Clones were read by immunoSEQ multiplex PCR, and TCRdb kept only the in-frame ones, dropping some. This repertoire shows fewer than 200,000 clones, about 90% found once; its top ten account for 0.2% to 0.3%. What was sequenced was PBMCs. The receptors were gathered from a girl in the first two years of life in good health and CMV-seronegative.

This rearrangement joins TRBV5-4 to TRBJ2-5, with 7 nucleotides matching TRBD2. Germline CDR1 SGHNT, CDR2 YYREEE (reference sequence). Trimming at V came to 9 bases and at J to 3 bases, leaving 17 bases not matched to a gene. CDR3 size: 16 residues. The CDR3 nucleotides are TGTGCCACCCAACTCAGTGGGGGAGGGCCCGAAGAGACCCAGTACTTC. This gives the protein CATQLSGGGPEETQYF.

The V gene is TRBV7-3, the J gene TRBJ2-5; 13 bases align to TRBD2. The CDR3 has 14 residues. The germline gives CDR1 SGHTA, CDR2 FQGTGA. Losses at the gene ends were 5 bases for V and 5 bases for J; bases not matched to a gene: 2. In nucleotides, the CDR3 is TGTGCCAGCAGCCGGACTAGCGGGAGTGAGACCCAGTACTTC. This codes for CASSRTSGSETQYF.

This clone was counted a few times. The CDR3 DNA is TGTGCCAGCAGTGAAGCGTACGGAGGTCAGCCCCAGCATTTT. Translated: CASSEAYGGQPQHF. The chain has TRBV6-1 and TRBJ1-5; D uncertain. The CDR3 sequence is 14 residues long. CDR1 and CDR2 from the germline V gene are MNHNS and SASEGT. V lost 0 bases and J lost 6, with 9 bases in between.

The genes are TRBV27 and TRBJ2-7, with D possibly matching TRBD2 (6 bases). CDR3 length: 13 amino acids. V lost 3 bases and J 5 bases, leaving 11 bases between the germline ends. Germline CDR1 MNHEY, CDR2 SMNVEV (reference sequence). The CDR3 sequence: CASSFFTGDEQYF. Written as DNA, the CDR3 is TGTGCCAGCAGTTTTTTTACGGGGGACGAGCAGTACTTC.

V usage is TRBV30 and J usage is TRBJ2-7; D may be TRBD1 (5 bases). The CDR3 consists of 11 residues. Germline-derived CDR1 and CDR2 are GTSNPN and SVGIG (reference sequence). Trimming cost V 0 bases and J 7 bases, with 7 bases left between them. The CDR3 region is CAWSVGVEQYF. The CDR3 DNA sequence: TGTGCCTGGAGTGTAGGGGTGGAGCAGTACTTC.

The chain recombines TRBV21-1 with TRBJ1-2; the table's D call TRBD1 went unverified against the DNA. TRBV21-1 counts as a pseudogene. CDR3 length: 18 residues. CDR3 nucleotides: TGTGCCAGCAGCAAAGAGGGTGGGACAGGGCCCCTAAACTATGGCTACACCTTC. Encoded protein: CASSKEGGTGPLNYGYTF.

This chain links TRBV7-6 with TRBJ2-5; D is unclear. From germline, CDR1 is SGHVS and CDR2 FNYEAQ. Trimming left V 2 bases short and J 1 base short, with 2 bases between. This CDR3 contains 12 residues. CDR3: CASSLLQETQYF. The CDR3 DNA reads as TGTGCCAGCAGCTTACTCCAAGAGACCCAGTACTTC.

For the CDR3, the DNA is TGCGCCAGCAGCCAAGCAACGGTAGCGGGGGGGCAGAGTGGGCAGTTCTTC. Protein product: CASSQATVAGGQSGQFF. V gene TRBV4-1 combines with J gene TRBJ2-1, with 11 bases aligning to TRBD2. The length of the CDR3 is 17 residues. Germline CDR1 and CDR2: MGHRA and YSYEKL. Trimming cost V 1 base and J 12 bases; bases outside gene matches: 14.

This sequence joins TRBV5-1 and TRBJ1-2, with no clear D. Trimming took 4 bases from V and 5 from J, leaving 12 bases between them. From germline, CDR1 is SGHRS and CDR2 YFSETQ. This CDR3 comprises 13 residues. CDR3 loop: CASSVDRGYGYTF. CDR3 bases: TGCGCCAGCAGCGTGGACCGAGGGTATGGCTACACCTTC.

The chain has TRBV7-6 and TRBJ2-7, with TRBD1 matching 9 bases. Germline loops: CDR1 SGHVS, CDR2 FNYEAQ. The junction had 4 bases not matched to a gene; V was cut back by 4 bases and J by 6 bases. The CDR3 is 13 amino acids. The CDR3 bases are TGTGCCAGCAGCTCCGGGACAGGGCGCGAGCAGTACTTC. Encoded protein: CASSSGTGREQYF. Full variable domain (outside the CDR3, taken from reference TRBV7-6 and TRBJ2-7): GAGVSQSPRYKVTKRGQDVALRCDPISGHVSLYWYRQALGQGPEFLTYFNYEAQQDKSGLPNDRFSAERPEGSISTLTIQRTEQRDSAMYRCASSSGTGREQYFGPGTRLTVT.

This chain joins TRBV5-1 and TRBJ2-3; no clear D. This CDR3 is built from 11 residues. The V end was cut by 7 bases, the J end by 6 bases, with 9 bases between. In germline, CDR1 is SGHRS, CDR2 YFSETQ. The CDR3 protein is CASRGLDTQYF. The CDR3 DNA is TGCGCCAGCCGAGGTCTTGATACGCAGTATTTT.

V and J are TRBV7-9 and TRBJ2-7; TRBD1 might be the D (5 bases). Per germline, CDR1 SEHNR and CDR2 FQNEAQ (reference sequence). The CDR3 consists of 15 residues. Trimming stripped 1 base from V and 9 bases from J, with 19 bases between. The CDR3 coding sequence is TGTGCCAGCAGCTTAGGAGACAGATCCGTGGTGGCGCAGTACTTC. This sequence encodes CASSLGDRSVVAQYF.

V and J are TRBV29-1 and TRBJ1-1; TRBD1 aligns across 9 bases. With V trimmed by 3 bases and J by 3 bases, 11 bases remained unmatched. Germline loops: CDR1 SQVTM, CDR2 ANQGSEA. The CDR3 has 16 amino acids. CDR3 region: CSVDRGTGFEYTEAFF. The CDR3 nucleotides are TGCAGCGTTGATAGGGGGACAGGGTTTGAGTACACTGAAGCTTTCTTT.

The chain's CDR3 is CASSQRQYYGYTF. In nucleotides, the CDR3 is TGCGCCAGCAGCCAACGCCAGTACTATGGCTACACCTTC. The chain employs TRBV4-1 and TRBJ1-2; D is ambiguous. The CDR3 runs to 13 residues. V was shortened by 2 bases and J by 3 bases, with 7 bases between the two germline ends. CDR1 and CDR2 from the germline V gene are MGHRA and YSYEKL.

The chain couples TRBV25-1 to TRBJ2-7; a weak D match, TRBD1 (5 bases). From germline, CDR1 is MGHDK and CDR2 SYGVNS. The V and J ends lost 10 bases and 3 bases respectively, with 16 bases between them. This CDR3 is 13 amino acids long. This CDR3 reads CATSPKGIYEQYF. CDR3 sequence (DNA): TGTGCCACTTCGCCGAAGGGGATCTACGAGCAGTACTTC.

V is TRBV5-5 and J is TRBJ2-6; D remains unclear. Trimming shortened V by 4 bases and J by 4 bases, and 12 bases separated the two germline ends. The germline V gene has CDR1 SGHKS and CDR2 YYEKEE (reference sequence). The CDR3 spans 15 residues. CDR3 in DNA: TGTGCCAGCAGCCACGTTGGCTCGGGGGCCAACGTCCTGACTTTC. It specifies CASSHVGSGANVLTF.

The gene calls are TRBV4-1 and TRBJ1-2; TRBD1 aligns across 7 bases. The CDR3 covers 13 residues. J was trimmed by 8 bases and V by 2 bases; bases with no gene match: 5. Germline loops: CDR1 MGHRA, CDR2 YSYEKL. CDR3 DNA: TGCGCCAGCAGCCAACCCGGGACAGCCGGCTACACCTTC. It yields the protein CASSQPGTAGYTF.

V is TRBV4-2 and J is TRBJ1-4; 10 nucleotides line up with TRBD1. J lost 2 bases, V lost 5 bases, and 8 bases had no gene match. The CDR3 covers 17 residues. Germline-derived CDR1 and CDR2 are LGHNA and YNFKEQ. CDR3 amino acids: CASSTRQGASTNEKLFF. The CDR3 nucleotides are TGTGCCAGCAGCACCCGACAGGGGGCTTCGACTAATGAAAAACTGTTTTTT.

A remark on this clone: This sample includes further DNA sequences coding for the same CDR3. The genes are TRBV4-2 and TRBJ2-2; D possibly corresponds to TRBD1 (6 bases). Trimming removed 0 bases at V and 1 base at J, with 15 bases between. CDR3 length: 18 residues. The germline gives CDR1 LGHNA, CDR2 YNFKEQ. The CDR3 sequence is CASSQDVGGHLNTGELFF. Written as DNA, the CDR3 is TGTGCCAGCAGCCAAGATGTAGGGGGACACTTGAACACCGGGGAGCTGTTTTTT.

This clone has just a few counts. The chain's CDR3 is CASRQGVNTEAFF. The CDR3 coding sequence is TGTGCCAGCAGGCAGGGGGTCAACACTGAAGCTTTCTTT. This sequence joins TRBV6-1 and TRBJ1-1; 7 bases align to TRBD1. The CDR3 is made up of 13 amino acids. Trimming at V came to 6 bases and at J to 2 bases, leaving 3 bases not matched to a gene. The germline V gene has CDR1 MNHNS and CDR2 SASEGT.

The V and J genes are TRBV6-6 and TRBJ2-2; the match to TRBD1 covers 7 bases. The CDR3 spans 15 residues. The V segment lost 7 bases and the J segment 4 bases; nucleotides outside the gene matches: 9. Germline CDR1 and CDR2: MNHNY and SVGAGI (reference sequence). The CDR3 loop reads CASKFRQGRTGELFF. The CDR3, as DNA: TGTGCCAGCAAGTTCAGACAGGGACGCACCGGGGAGCTGTTTTTT.